The rows below give T cell receptor beta chains drawn from one sample of a study of T cells in Graves' hyperthyroidism and ophthalmopathy. TCRdb reprocessed the multiplex PCR reads with MiXCR, giving one entry per CDR3 protein. This sample has about 420,000 distinct CDR3 sequences, with roughly 14% found just once. The sequenced sample consisted of blood. The receptors come from a woman aged 18-29 years with Graves' hyperthyroidism. Each CDR3 is given with its conserved first and last residue. The order of the fields is D gene, J gene, clone size, V gene, CDR3 DNA, CDR3 protein. The D gene is left open where the match is weak. Clone size is given for some rows only: seen once, a few or many times, or a class if the clone is expanded.

TRBD1 TRBJ1-2 NA TRBV20-1 TGCAGTGCTAGTATCCCCGGACAGGGTTTGCGCTATGGCTACACCTTC CSASIPGQGLRYGYTF
TRBD1 TRBJ2-5 few TRBV15 TGTGCCACCAGCAGAGAACAAGGGACAGGGGGAGAGACCCAGTACTTC CATSREQGTGGETQYF
NA TRBJ1-3 many TRBV10-3 TGTGCCTCCCAGGACGGCTCTGGAAACACCATATATTTT CASQDGSGNTIYF
TRBD1 TRBJ2-7 few TRBV10-3 TGTGCCATCAGCGCGGAACCCGGACAGGAAAGCTCCTACGAGCAGTACTTC CAISAEPGQESSYEQYF
TRBD1 TRBJ1-2 NA TRBV4-2 TGTGCCAGCAGCCAAGAGGGGGTTGACAGGGCACCTTGGGGCTACACCTTC CASSQEGVDRAPWGYTF
NA TRBJ2-2 many TRBV5-1 TGCGCCAGCAGCTTTGACACTTTGAACACCGGGGAGCTGTTTTTT CASSFDTLNTGELFF
TRBD1 TRBJ2-3 few TRBV6-2/TRBV6-3 TGTGCCGGCACCCCGCGGGGACAGGGGACAGATACGCAGTATTTT CAGTPRGQGTDTQYF
TRBD2 TRBJ2-7 few TRBV20-1 TGCAGTGCTAGCGTTGGAATAGCGGGAGGCTTTTTTTCCTACGAGCAGTACTTC CSASVGIAGGFFSYEQYF
NA TRBJ2-5 many TRBV7-9 TGTGCCAGCAGCTTAGGTTCTGCGGGGAACCAAGAGACCCAGTACTTC CASSLGSAGNQETQYF
TRBD1 TRBJ2-7 many TRBV12-3/TRBV12-4 TGTGCCAGCAGCCTTTACCTGGGACAGGGATACGAGCAGTACTTC CASSLYLGQGYEQYF
TRBD1 TRBJ2-3 many TRBV7-3 TGTGCCAGCAGCCCACAGGGGGCAGATACGCAGTATTTT CASSPQGADTQYF
NA TRBJ1-5 many TRBV6-1 TGTGCCAGCAGTGATAGGCAGCTCAATCAGCCCCAGCATTTT CASSDRQLNQPQHF
NA TRBJ2-7 many TRBV20-1 TGCAGTGCTGCCAAAACATGGGCGCAAAACGAGCAGTACTTC CSAAKTWAQNEQYF
TRBD1 TRBJ1-2 NA TRBV19 TGTGCCAGTAGTTTAGCGACAGGGACCTATGGCTACACCTTC CASSLATGTYGYTF
NA TRBJ2-2 few TRBV29-1 TGCAGCGTTGAGGCCTTCTACACCGGGGAGCTGTTTTTT CSVEAFYTGELFF
TRBD1 TRBJ2-5 many TRBV24-1 TGTGCCACCAGTGACCTGACAGGGGACCAAGAGACCCAGTACTTC CATSDLTGDQETQYF
TRBD2 TRBJ2-2 few TRBV5-6 TGTGCCAGCAGCGACACTAGCGGGAAGGAGACCGGGGAGCTGTTTTTT CASSDTSGKETGELFF
TRBD2 TRBJ2-7 NA TRBV9 TGTGCCAGCGGTAGCGGGAGGTCCTACGAGCAGTACTTC CASGSGRSYEQYF
NA TRBJ1-1 many TRBV11-2 TGTGCCAGCAGCTCCCGGTTAATACCCCGAGCTTTCTTT CASSSRLIPRAFF
NA TRBJ2-5 few TRBV4-1 TGCGCCAGCAGCTTATGGGGGGGCCTCCTCCAAGAGACCCAGTACTTC CASSLWGGLLQETQYF
TRBD2 TRBJ2-1 many TRBV6-1 TGTGCCAGCACCCGGGGGGGTGAGCAGTTCTTC CASTRGGEQFF
NA TRBJ2-1 few TRBV10-2 TGCGCCAGCAGGGATCGGACCCTCTTCAATGAGCAGTTCTTC CASRDRTLFNEQFF
NA TRBJ2-1 NA TRBV6-1 TGTGCCAGCCGGAGGGCCCTCGATGAGCAGTTCTTC CASRRALDEQFF
TRBD1 TRBJ2-7 many TRBV28 TGTGCCACCTTGGCGAGGGGGCCCTACGAGCAGTACTTC CATLARGPYEQYF
NA TRBJ1-2 NA TRBV9 TGTGCCAGCAGCGTAGCGACAGCTAACTATGGCTACACCTTC CASSVATANYGYTF
TRBD2 TRBJ2-1 many TRBV7-6 TGTGCCAGCAGCTCACTAGCGGGTTCCCACAATGAGCAGTTCTTC CASSSLAGSHNEQFF
NA TRBJ1-1 many TRBV11-1 TGTGCCAGCAGCTTGTTATCCTACAGGGATGGGCTTGAAGCTTTCTTT CASSLLSYRDGLEAFF
NA TRBJ2-5 NA TRBV4-2 TGTGCCAGCAGCCGCCGGACTATAGTCGGGACCCAGTACTTC CASSRRTIVGTQYF